This TCR beta chain was captured in a study of PD-1 blockade in mismatch repair-deficient tumors. Study-wide points: Tumor-resident clones, often absent from pretreatment blood, expanded after pembrolizumab and then contracted.

Trimming at V came to 5 bases and at J to 4 bases, leaving 9 bases not matched to a gene. This CDR3 has 16 residues. Germline lookup yields CDR1 SGHNT and CDR2 YENEEA. As for this clone: Its antigen remains unknown.

Generated by immunoSEQ multiplex PCR, the TCRdb table keeps only in-frame clones and is missing some. The top ten clones hold approximately 14% of a sample with 60,000 to 70,000 clones, 88% of them seen once. All patients were mismatch repair deficient, assessed by either PCR or immunohistochemistry. TCRs were sequenced from a few patients responding to pembrolizumab. The material was peripheral blood, obtained 52 weeks after starting pembrolizumab. The TCR was taken from an adult with mismatch repair-deficient cancer. The chain uses TRBV11-3 and TRBJ1-1, with 11 bases identical to TRBD1. In DNA form, the CDR3 reads TGTGCCAGCAGCGAGGACAGGGGGCCCGATACCACTGAAGCTTTCTTT. Translation gives CASSEDRGPDTTEAFF.